The 32 T cell receptor beta chains below come from one sample, sequenced in a study of CD8+ T cells in alopecia areata. The authors extracted RNA and reverse transcribed it into cDNA as the sequencing template. Profiled with immunoSEQ multiplex PCR; TCRdb holds only in-frame clones, not every one. The sample carries roughly 250,000 clones, 67% recorded once. The material sequenced was CD4+ T cells sorted from blood, taken at week 0. Receptor source: a human donor with alopecia areata.

This clone has only a few counts. The V gene is TRBV29-1, the J gene TRBJ2-6; no firm D call. Germline assignment: CDR1 SQVTM and CDR2 ANQGSEA. This CDR3 has 15 amino acids. Trimming took 4 bases from V and 3 from J, leaving 13 bases between them. The CDR3 is CSVGVIRHGANVLTF. The CDR3 DNA sequence: TGCAGCGTTGGGGTAATCAGGCATGGGGCCAACGTCCTGACTTTC.

The chain links TRBV10-3 to TRBJ2-3, with D tentatively TRBD2 (6 bases). Trimming shortened V by 2 bases and J by 0 bases, and 15 bases separated the two germline ends. This CDR3 region has 17 residues. Germline lookup yields CDR1 ENHRY and CDR2 SYGVKD. CDR3 nucleotide sequence: TGTGCCATCAGTGAGATGGAAGCGGGTAGTAGCACAGATACGCAGTATTTT. Amino acids: CAISEMEAGSSTDTQYF.

The V gene is TRBV7-2, the J gene TRBJ1-6; D is unclear. Germline V gene sequence: CDR1 SGHTA, CDR2 FQGNSA. V was shortened by 3 bases and J by 0 bases, with 6 bases between the two germline ends. The CDR3 sequence is 15 residues long. Here the CDR3 DNA reads TGTGCCAGCAGCTTGGAAAGCTCCTATAATTCACCCCTCCACTTT. Translated: CASSLESSYNSPLHF.

The genes are TRBV30 and TRBJ2-3; possibly TRBD1 or TRBD2 for D (5 bases each). The CDR3 sequence is 14 residues long. V was trimmed by 3 bases and J by 0 bases, leaving 10 bases between them. CDR1 is GTSNPN, CDR2 SVGIG, per germline (reference sequence). The CDR3 region has the DNA TGTGCCTGGAGCCAGGGACCAAGCACAGATACGCAGTATTTT. Its translation is CAWSQGPSTDTQYF.

DNA for the CDR3: TGTGCCAGCAGCTCCGCCGCAAAGTTGGGCACCGGGGAGCTGTTTTTT. Protein sequence: CASSSAAKLGTGELFF. The rearrangement links TRBV5-4 to TRBJ2-2; D uncertain. Trimming shortened V by 3 bases and J by 4 bases, and 16 bases separated the two germline ends. The V gene's germline CDR1 is SGHNT and CDR2 YYREEE (reference sequence). There are 16 residues in the CDR3. Full variable domain (missing parts from reference TRBV5-4 and TRBJ2-2): ETGVTQSPTHLIKTRGQQVTLRCSSQSGHNTVSWYQQALGQGPQFIFQYYREEENGRGNFPPRFSGLQFPNYSSELNVNALELDDSALYLCASSSAAKLGTGELFFGEGSRLTVL.

The CDR3 nucleotides are TGTGCCAGCAGCTTATCAGGTGGGAATCAGCCCCAGCATTTT. It specifies CASSLSGGNQPQHF. The rearrangement joins TRBV7-8 to TRBJ1-5; D gene uncertain. The CDR3 totals 14 residues. The germline CDR1 and CDR2 sequences are SGHVS and FQNEAQ. V gave up 2 bases and J gave up 4 bases, with 9 bases separating them.

The chain carries TRBV30 and TRBJ1-1; 7 bases are a match to TRBD1. The germline CDR1 and CDR2 sequences are GTSNPN and SVGIG (reference sequence). Trimming cost V 5 bases and J 4 bases; bases outside gene matches: 10. The CDR3 is 14 residues long. This CDR3 is CAWGRGNVGTEAFF. CDR3 bases: TGTGCCTGGGGCAGGGGGAACGTCGGCACTGAAGCTTTCTTT.

The chain is built from TRBV5-1 and TRBJ2-3; D may be TRBD1 or TRBD2 (6 bases each). Between the trimmed V and J ends, which lost 4 bases and 4 bases, there was a span of 13 bases. CDR3 length equals 14 residues. The germline CDR1 and CDR2 sequences are SGHRS and YFSETQ. CDR3 DNA: TGCGCCAGCAGCCTGGGGGGCCTGTCAGATACGCAGTATTTT. Its protein product is CASSLGGLSDTQYF.

CDR3 sequence: CASSRDRYYEQYF. The CDR3 DNA is TGTGCCAGCAGCCGGGACAGATATTACGAGCAGTACTTC. The chain uses TRBV4-2 and TRBJ2-7; 7 positions agree with TRBD1. This CDR3 is 13 amino acids long. The germline V gene has CDR1 LGHNA and CDR2 YNFKEQ. Trimming cost V 4 bases and J 4 bases; bases outside gene matches: 4.

The chain has TRBV2 and TRBJ1-1; no clear D gene. The CDR3 totals 12 residues. The V end lost 6 bases, the J end lost 5 bases, and 10 bases lay between the germline ends. Germline CDR1 SNHLY, CDR2 FYNNEI. CDR3 in DNA: TGTGCCAGCAGCTCCTGGAGAACTGAAGCTTTCTTT. It translates to CASSSWRTEAFF.

This clone was observed a handful of times. J is TRBJ1-4 and V is TRBV4-1; D possibly corresponds to TRBD1 (6 bases). Trimming stripped 1 base from V and 8 bases from J, with 11 bases between. This CDR3 contains 14 residues. Germline lookup yields CDR1 MGHRA and CDR2 YSYEKL. CDR3 residues: CASSQVTDREKLFF. In DNA, the CDR3 is TGCGCCAGCAGCCAAGTAACCGACAGGGAAAAACTGTTTTTT.

There are a few counts of this clone. The rearrangement uses TRBV5-1 and TRBJ2-5; 7 bases are shared with TRBD1. Germline loops: CDR1 SGHRS, CDR2 YFSETQ. CDR3 length: 14 residues. J lost 5 bases, V lost 0 bases, and 4 bases had no gene match. The DNA for the CDR3 is TGCGCCAGCAGCTTGGAACAGGGGTTGGAGACCCAGTACTTC. This sequence encodes CASSLEQGLETQYF.

The chain employs TRBV30 and TRBJ1-2, with 7 bases matching TRBD1. Per germline, CDR1 GTSNPN and CDR2 SVGIG (reference sequence). There are 14 residues in the CDR3. Trimming cost V 0 bases and J 6 bases; bases outside gene matches: 7. The CDR3 here is CAWSVLRGGNGYTF. DNA of the CDR3: TGTGCCTGGAGTGTATTGAGAGGGGGCAATGGCTACACCTTC. The complete variable domain, with remaining parts taken from reference TRBV30 and TRBJ1-2, reads SQTIHQWPATLVQPVGSPLSLECTVEGTSNPNLYWYRQAAGRGLQLLFYSVGIGQISSEVPQNLSASRPQDRQFILSSKKLLLSDSGFYLCAWSVLRGGNGYTFGSGTRLTVV.

The V gene is TRBV20-1, the J gene TRBJ1-1; D unclear. This CDR3 has 11 amino acids. Trimming removed 8 bases at V and 3 bases at J, with 10 bases between. Germline V gives CDR1 DFQATT, CDR2 SNEGSKA (reference sequence). The CDR3 loop reads CSTLKYTEAFF. In DNA, the CDR3 is TGCAGTACTCTGAAATACACTGAAGCTTTCTTT.

The chain carries TRBV9 and TRBJ1-5; D is perhaps TRBD1 (5 bases). Trimming left V 0 bases short and J 6 bases short, with 19 bases between. Germline V gene sequence: CDR1 SGDLS, CDR2 YYNGEE. The CDR3 contains 17 residues. This CDR3 reads CASSVEPTAAEFQPQHF. CDR3 nucleotide sequence: TGTGCCAGCAGCGTAGAACCGACAGCCGCGGAGTTTCAGCCCCAGCATTTT.

The chain combines TRBV29-1 with TRBJ2-7, with 11 positions matching TRBD1. CDR3 length: 14 residues. J was trimmed by 6 bases and V by 7 bases; bases with no gene match: 11. In germline, CDR1 is SQVTM, CDR2 ANQGSEA. In nucleotides, the CDR3 is TGCAGCGCCTACAGCGGGACAGGGGGTTCCGAGCAGTACTTC. It specifies CSAYSGTGGSEQYF.

This clone appeared once. This rearrangement joins TRBV2 to TRBJ1-5, with 9 positions matching TRBD1. V shed 8 bases and J 4 bases; nucleotides not matched to a gene: 0. This CDR3 has 12 amino acids. Germline-derived CDR1 and CDR2 are SNHLY and FYNNEI. CDR3 residues: CASGTGNQPQHF. CDR3 coding DNA: TGTGCCAGCGGGACAGGGAATCAGCCCCAGCATTTT.

V usage is TRBV29-1 and J usage is TRBJ1-1; D gene unclear. V lost 7 bases and J 4 bases, leaving 10 bases between the germline ends. Germline loops: CDR1 SQVTM, CDR2 ANQGSEA. The CDR3 runs to 11 residues. The CDR3 DNA reads as TGCAGCGGTGAGGAATTCACTGAAGCTTTCTTT. It codes for CSGEEFTEAFF.

In this sample, this clone turned up a few times. V gene TRBV4-1 combines with J gene TRBJ1-4; the D is unclear. Per germline, CDR1 MGHRA and CDR2 YSYEKL. This CDR3 has 15 amino acids. Trimming stripped 0 bases from V and 10 bases from J, with 15 bases between. The CDR3 bases are TGCGCCAGCAGCCAAGATACGAATCCTACGGGAAAACTGTTTTTT. Its protein is CASSQDTNPTGKLFF.

The chain recombines TRBV15 with TRBJ2-2, with D perhaps assigned TRBD1 or TRBD2 (5 bases each). V was trimmed by 9 bases and J by 4 bases, leaving 6 bases between them. This CDR3 region has 11 residues. Looked up from germline, CDR1 is LNHNV and CDR2 is YYDKDF (reference sequence). CDR3 nucleotides: TGTGCCACGGGACCCACCGGGGAGCTGTTTTTT. It is translated as CATGPTGELFF.

V and J are TRBV4-1 and TRBJ2-7, with TRBD2 identical over 8 bases. Germline-derived CDR1 and CDR2 are MGHRA and YSYEKL. After removal of 0 bases from V and 0 bases from J, the junction contained 7 bases not matched to a gene. CDR3 length: 17 amino acids. In DNA form, the CDR3 reads TGCGCCAGCAGCCAAGAAAATACGGGGGGGCCCTCCTACGAGCAGTACTTC. It codes for CASSQENTGGPSYEQYF.

The chain joins TRBV29-1 to TRBJ2-5; perhaps TRBD2 as D (6 bases). CDR3 length: 11 amino acids. V was shortened by 7 bases and J by 9 bases, with 15 bases between the two germline ends. The germline gives CDR1 SQVTM, CDR2 ANQGSEA. CDR3 loop: CSGGHGGAQYF. DNA for the CDR3: TGCAGCGGTGGACACGGCGGGGCCCAGTACTTC.

V and J are TRBV30 and TRBJ1-1; D remains unclear. This CDR3 is built from 11 residues. Trimming stripped 2 bases from V and 4 bases from J, with 5 bases between. The germline V gene has CDR1 GTSNPN and CDR2 SVGIG (reference sequence). Here the CDR3 DNA reads TGTGCCTGGAGTCGAGTCACTGAAGCTTTCTTT. Protein product: CAWSRVTEAFF.

Concerning this clone itself: The junction shows a germline mismatch at one end, possibly a read error. The chain is built from TRBV5-7 and TRBJ1-1; unclear D gene. TRBV5-7 is known as an ORF, though its function is uncertain. CDR3 length: 15 amino acids. CDR3 nucleotide sequence: TGTGCCAGCAGCTTGGGACTGCCTATGAAAACTGAAGCTTTCTTT. Residues: CASSLGLPMKTEAFF.

This chain joins TRBV30 and TRBJ2-5, with D possibly TRBD1 on 7 matching bases. Near its end, the DNA agrees better with TRBJ2-7, so the J call may be wrong. Germline values: CDR1 GTSNPN, CDR2 SVGIG (reference sequence). This CDR3 has 12 amino acids. The CDR3 loop reads CASHQGGYEQYF. The CDR3 DNA sequence: TGTGCCAGCCACCAGGGGGGCTACGAGCAGTACTTC.

The chain is built from TRBV30 and TRBJ1-5; TRBD1 matches at 9 bases. This CDR3 comprises 16 residues. V lost 0 bases to trimming and J lost 0 bases; unmatched junction nucleotides: 3. Germline values: CDR1 GTSNPN, CDR2 SVGIG (reference sequence). DNA of the CDR3: TGTGCCTGGAGTGTAGGACAGGGGAATAGCAATCAGCCCCAGCATTTT. Its protein is CAWSVGQGNSNQPQHF.

The rearrangement links TRBV30 to TRBJ1-2; D remains unclear. CDR3 length: 12 residues. Trimming pared 0 bases from V and 6 bases from J, leaving 8 bases between. The V gene's germline CDR1 is GTSNPN and CDR2 SVGIG (reference sequence). In nucleotides, the CDR3 is TGTGCCTGGAGTGTTAAGGTCAATGGCTACACCTTC. Amino acid sequence: CAWSVKVNGYTF.

The J gene is TRBJ1-3, the V gene TRBV7-9, with D uncertain. CDR1 and CDR2 from the germline V gene are SEHNR and FQNEAQ (reference sequence). The germline V and J ends were trimmed by 5 bases and 4 bases, with 6 bases remaining between them. The CDR3 is 12 residues long. CDR3 DNA sequence: TGTGCCAGCAGCGCGAGCGGAAACACCATATATTTT. Its translation is CASSASGNTIYF.

The chain joins TRBV7-3 to TRBJ1-2, with TRBD1 matching over 7 bases. The V segment lost 5 bases and the J segment 4 bases; nucleotides outside the gene matches: 4. Per germline, CDR1 SGHTA and CDR2 FQGTGA. There are 13 residues in the CDR3. DNA of the CDR3: TGTGCCAGCAGCCCAGGGACAGCCTATGGCTACACCTTC. Protein: CASSPGTAYGYTF.

This clone appeared a few times. The V call is TRBV4-1, the J call TRBJ2-7, with 8 positions matching TRBD1. J was trimmed by 0 bases and V by 4 bases; bases with no gene match: 5. CDR3 length: 15 amino acids. The germline CDR1 and CDR2 sequences are MGHRA and YSYEKL. The CDR3 here is CASSLQTGDSYEQYF. The CDR3 DNA reads as TGCGCCAGCAGCCTACAGACAGGGGACTCCTACGAGCAGTACTTC.

This clone has more than one count but fewer than ten. The J gene is TRBJ2-5, the V gene TRBV5-1, with D perhaps assigned TRBD1 or TRBD2 (6 bases each). Germline assignment: CDR1 SGHRS and CDR2 YFSETQ. Deletions cut 4 bases from V and 4 bases from J, with 17 bases between. This CDR3 is built from 15 residues. The CDR3 nucleotides are TGCGCCAGCAGCCGGATACTTGGGGGGCCAGAGACCCAGTACTTC. Translating gives CASSRILGGPETQYF. Looking up the rest from reference TRBV5-1 and TRBJ2-5 gives the full variable domain: KAGVTQTPRYLIKTRGQQVTLSCSPISGHRSVSWYQQTPGQGLQFLFEYFSETQRNKGNFPGRFSGRQFSNSRSEMNVSTLELGDSALYLCASSRILGGPETQYFGPGTRLLVL.

CDR3: CATSVRSGANVLTF. The CDR3 DNA reads TGTGCCACCAGTGTAAGGTCTGGGGCCAACGTCCTGACTTTC. The chain carries TRBV15 and TRBJ2-6; D not certain. The CDR3 has 14 amino acids. Deletions cut 6 bases from V and 1 base from J, with 7 bases between. CDR1 is LNHNV and CDR2 is YYDKDF in the germline V gene (reference sequence).